This T cell receptor (beta chain) was captured in a study of radiation and T cells in renal cell carcinoma. Across the whole study: Nephrectomy followed 15 Gy stereotactic body radiation by 4 weeks.

Some clones are missing from TCRdb's copy, which holds only in-frame ones; the method was immunoSEQ multiplex PCR. The table shows more than 75,000 clones, with 65% to 90% occurring only once. Study-wide points: Top tumor clonotypes rose in blood 2 weeks post-radiation, then contracted.

With respect to this clone: The antigen is unknown.

This CDR3 has 14 amino acids. The V segment lost 3 bases and the J segment 3 bases; nucleotides outside the gene matches: 4. In germline, CDR1 is KGHSH, CDR2 LQKENI. Noted time point: blood 2 weeks post-SBRT. The treatment denotes: 15 Gy SBRT to primary tumor, nephrectomy 4 weeks later. Serial blood draws occurred at baseline and 2 and 4 weeks post-SBRT. The sequence derives from a woman aged 50 to 60 with renal cell carcinoma. The sequencing here drew on blood, taken from a patient whose treatment included radiotherapy and nephrectomy. This chain links TRBV18 with TRBJ1-1; the match to TRBD1 covers 7 bases. The CDR3 DNA reads TGTGCCAGCTCACCCGACAGGGAGGACACTGAAGCTTTCTTT. As protein: CASSPDREDTEAFF.